This T cell receptor (beta chain) was identified in a study of blood T cell repertoires in COVID-19. Study at large: Nucleic acid was either cDNA or gDNA, and it came from T cells, B-cell-depleted T cells, or PBMCs.

Measured with immunoSEQ multiplex PCR; TCRdb has only the in-frame clones, and not every one. Among 390,000 or so clones listed, roughly 89% were seen once. This clone was observed at least ten times. Trimming removed 2 bases at V and 4 bases at J, with 6 bases between. The CDR3 covers 11 residues. From germline, CDR1 is GTSNPN and CDR2 SVGIG (reference sequence). The sequenced sample consisted of peripheral blood. This sequence originates from a man in his late teens or twenties with active or convalescent COVID-19. The chain employs TRBV30 and TRBJ2-7, with unresolved D. The CDR3 is CAWSLQYEQYF. In DNA, the CDR3 is TGTGCCTGGAGTCTCCAGTACGAGCAGTACTTC.